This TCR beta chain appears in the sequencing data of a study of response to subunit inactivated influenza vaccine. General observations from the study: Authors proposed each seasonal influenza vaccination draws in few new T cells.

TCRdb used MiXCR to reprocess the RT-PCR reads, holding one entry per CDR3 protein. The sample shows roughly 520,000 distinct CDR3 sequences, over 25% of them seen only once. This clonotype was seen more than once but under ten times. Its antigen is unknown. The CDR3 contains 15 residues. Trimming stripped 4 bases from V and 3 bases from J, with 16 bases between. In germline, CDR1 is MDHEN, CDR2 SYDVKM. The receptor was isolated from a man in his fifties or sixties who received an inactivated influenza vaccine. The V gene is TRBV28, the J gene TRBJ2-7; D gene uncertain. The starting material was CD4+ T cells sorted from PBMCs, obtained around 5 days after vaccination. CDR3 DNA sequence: TGTGCCAGCAGTTCGTACGAAACGAGTAGCTACGAGCAGTACTTC. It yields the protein CASSSYETSSYEQYF.